This TCR beta chain was found in a study of T cell changes during pregnancy in multiple sclerosis. The table lists this clone with a few counts. Here immunoSEQ multiplex PCR was the method, and the copy in TCRdb shows in-frame clones only, minus some. The repertoire holds tens of thousands of clones, with roughly 90% as singletons. This specimen was peripheral blood, taken in the first trimester of pregnancy. The origin of this receptor is a female donor in good health, enrolled as a control in a pregnancy study.

The CDR3 loop is CASSFGPMGPYGYTF. The CDR3 DNA reads TGTGCCAGTAGTTTTGGACCGATGGGGCCCTATGGCTACACCTTC. The J gene is TRBJ1-2, the V gene TRBV19; possible D gene TRBD1, 5 bases. This CDR3 spans 15 amino acids. Germline V gene lookup returns CDR1 LNHDA and CDR2 SQIVND (reference sequence). V was trimmed by 5 bases and J by 4 bases, leaving 17 bases between them.